This TCR beta chain appears in the sequencing data of a study of PD-1 blockade in classical Hodgkin lymphoma. Points from the study as a whole: TCR diversity at baseline was reported to be reduced in newly diagnosed patients relative to healthy donors. Anyone who began nivolumab under 1 year after ASCT was excluded.

Trimming removed 6 bases from V and 9 bases from J, with 12 bases in between. Germline V lookup: CDR1 MNHEY, CDR2 SVGAGI. This CDR3 comprises 12 residues. The assay was immunoSEQ multiplex PCR, and TCRdb's table has in-frame clones only and misses some. Of tens of thousands of clones listed, roughly 80% are singletons. All patients relapsed after autologous stem cell transplantation, and brentuximab vedotin exposure varied. As for this clone: The antigen is undetermined.

This receptor was taken from a human donor with classical Hodgkin lymphoma. This chain uses TRBV6-5 with TRBJ2-1; D remains unclear. The sample in question was peripheral blood mononuclear cells (PBMCs), obtained before the second cycle of nivolumab. The CDR3 nucleotides are TGTGCCAGCAGCTCCCCGGTCAGTGAGCAGTTCTTC. Residues: CASSSPVSEQFF.